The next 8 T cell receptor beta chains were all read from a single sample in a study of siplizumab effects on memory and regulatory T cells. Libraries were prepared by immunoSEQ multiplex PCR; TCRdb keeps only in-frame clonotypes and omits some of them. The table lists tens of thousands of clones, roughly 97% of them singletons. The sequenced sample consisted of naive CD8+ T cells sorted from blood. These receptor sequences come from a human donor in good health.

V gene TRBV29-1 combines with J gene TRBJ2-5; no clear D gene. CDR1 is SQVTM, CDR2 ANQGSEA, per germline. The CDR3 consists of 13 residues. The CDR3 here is CSVSPVLLETQYF. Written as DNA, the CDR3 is TGCAGTGTTTCTCCGGTACTCCTTGAGACCCAGTACTTC.

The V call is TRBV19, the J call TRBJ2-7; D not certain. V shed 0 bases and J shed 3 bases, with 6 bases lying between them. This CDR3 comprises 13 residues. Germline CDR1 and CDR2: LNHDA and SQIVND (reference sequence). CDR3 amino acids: CASSIEPFYEQYF. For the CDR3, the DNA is TGTGCCAGTAGTATAGAACCGTTCTACGAGCAGTACTTC.

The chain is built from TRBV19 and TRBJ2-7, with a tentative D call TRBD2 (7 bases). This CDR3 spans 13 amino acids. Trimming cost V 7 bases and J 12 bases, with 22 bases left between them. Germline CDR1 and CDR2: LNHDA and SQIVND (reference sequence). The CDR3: CASTIGGQYSPYF. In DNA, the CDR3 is TGTGCCAGTACCATCGGGGGGCAGTATTCCCCGTACTTC.

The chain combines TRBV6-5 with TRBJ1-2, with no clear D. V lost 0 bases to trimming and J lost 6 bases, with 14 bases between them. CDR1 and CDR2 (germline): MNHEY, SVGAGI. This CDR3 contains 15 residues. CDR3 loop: CASSYSYGVGDGYTF. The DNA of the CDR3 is TGTGCCAGCAGTTACTCCTACGGGGTTGGTGATGGCTACACCTTC.

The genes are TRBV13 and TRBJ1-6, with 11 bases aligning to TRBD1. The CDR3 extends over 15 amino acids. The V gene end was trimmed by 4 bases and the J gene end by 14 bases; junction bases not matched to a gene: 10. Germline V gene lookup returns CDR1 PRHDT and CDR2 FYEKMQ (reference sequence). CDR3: CASSSRGQGAPALHF. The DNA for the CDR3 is TGTGCCAGCAGCTCCCGCGGACAGGGGGCGCCGGCCCTCCACTTT.

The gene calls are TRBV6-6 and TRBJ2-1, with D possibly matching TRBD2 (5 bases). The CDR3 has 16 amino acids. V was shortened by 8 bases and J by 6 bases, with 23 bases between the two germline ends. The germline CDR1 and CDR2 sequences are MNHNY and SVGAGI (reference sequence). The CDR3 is CASDDIETTNPNEQFF. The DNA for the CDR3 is TGTGCCAGCGATGACATAGAAACGACTAACCCCAATGAGCAGTTCTTC.

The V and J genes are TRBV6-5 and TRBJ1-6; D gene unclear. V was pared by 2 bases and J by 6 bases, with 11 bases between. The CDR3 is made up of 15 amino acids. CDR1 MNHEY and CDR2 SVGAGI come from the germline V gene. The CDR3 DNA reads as TGTGCCAGCAGTTACGGCAGCGAAGCTAATTCACCCCTCCACTTT. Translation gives CASSYGSEANSPLHF.

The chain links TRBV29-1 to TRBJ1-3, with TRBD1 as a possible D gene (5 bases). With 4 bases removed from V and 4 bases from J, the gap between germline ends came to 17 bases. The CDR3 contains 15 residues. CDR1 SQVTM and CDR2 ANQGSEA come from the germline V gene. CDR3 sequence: CSVVPRTGDGNTIYF. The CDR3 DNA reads TGCAGCGTTGTCCCTCGGACGGGGGACGGAAACACCATATATTTT. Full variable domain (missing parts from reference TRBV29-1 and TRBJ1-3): SAVISQKPSRDICQRGTSLTIQCQVDSQVTMMFWYRQQPGQSLTLIATANQGSEATYESGFVIDKFPISRPNLTFSTLTVSNMSPEDSSIYLCSVVPRTGDGNTIYFGEGSWLTVV.